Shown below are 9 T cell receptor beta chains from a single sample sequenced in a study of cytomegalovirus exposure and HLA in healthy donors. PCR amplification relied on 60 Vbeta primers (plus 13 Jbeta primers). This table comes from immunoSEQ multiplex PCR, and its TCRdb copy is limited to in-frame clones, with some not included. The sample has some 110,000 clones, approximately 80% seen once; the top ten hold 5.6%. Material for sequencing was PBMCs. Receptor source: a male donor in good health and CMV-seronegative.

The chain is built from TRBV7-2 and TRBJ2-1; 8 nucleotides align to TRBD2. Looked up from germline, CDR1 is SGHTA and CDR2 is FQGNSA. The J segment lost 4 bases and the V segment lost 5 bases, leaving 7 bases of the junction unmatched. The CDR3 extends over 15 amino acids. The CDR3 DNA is TGTGCCAGCAGCCCCCTTAGCGGGGTTTACAATGAGCAGTTCTTC. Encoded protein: CASSPLSGVYNEQFF.

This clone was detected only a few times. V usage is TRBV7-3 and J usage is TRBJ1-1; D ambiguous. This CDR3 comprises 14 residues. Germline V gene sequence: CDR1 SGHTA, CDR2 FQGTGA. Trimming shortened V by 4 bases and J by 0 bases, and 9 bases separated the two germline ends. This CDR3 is CASSSEGLNTEAFF. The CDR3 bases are TGTGCCAGCAGCTCAGAGGGTTTGAACACTGAAGCTTTCTTT.

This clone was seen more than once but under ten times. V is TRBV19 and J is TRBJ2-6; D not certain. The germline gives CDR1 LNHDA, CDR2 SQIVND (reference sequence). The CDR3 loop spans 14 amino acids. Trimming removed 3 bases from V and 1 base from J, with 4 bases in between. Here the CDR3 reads CASSISSGANVLTF. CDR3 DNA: TGTGCCAGTAGTATCTCGTCTGGGGCCAACGTCCTGACTTTC.

CDR3 amino acids: CASSYFSGSSYEQYF. CDR3 in DNA: TGTGCCAGCAGTTACTTCAGCGGGAGTTCCTACGAGCAGTACTTC. The gene calls are TRBV6-5 and TRBJ2-7, with 8 bases lining up with TRBD2. Per the germline V gene, CDR1 is MNHEY and CDR2 is SVGAGI. J was trimmed by 1 base and V by 1 base; bases with no gene match: 3. CDR3 length equals 15 residues.

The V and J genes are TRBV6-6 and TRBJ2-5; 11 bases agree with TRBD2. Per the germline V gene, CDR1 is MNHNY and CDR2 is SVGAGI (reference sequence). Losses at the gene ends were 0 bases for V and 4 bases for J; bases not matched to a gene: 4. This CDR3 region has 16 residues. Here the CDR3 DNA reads TGTGCCAGCAGTTACTCCCCGCTAGCGGGAGGAGAGACCCAGTACTTC. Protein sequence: CASSYSPLAGGETQYF.

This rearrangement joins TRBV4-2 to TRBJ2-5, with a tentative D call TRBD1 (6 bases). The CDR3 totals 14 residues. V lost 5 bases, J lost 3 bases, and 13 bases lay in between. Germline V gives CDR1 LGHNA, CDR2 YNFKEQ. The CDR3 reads CASSLLSGEETQYF. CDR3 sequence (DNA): TGTGCCAGCAGCTTACTATCAGGGGAAGAGACCCAGTACTTC.

CDR3 sequence (DNA): TGTGCCAGCTCACCACTTGCACAGAGTGACTACGAGCAGTACTTC. This translates into CASSPLAQSDYEQYF. The chain is built from TRBV18 and TRBJ2-7; no definite D call. In germline, CDR1 is KGHSH, CDR2 LQKENI. The V end lost 1 base, the J end lost 3 bases, and 13 bases lay between the germline ends. The CDR3 has 15 residues. The full variable domain, with the rest looked up from reference TRBV18 and TRBJ2-7, is NAGVMQNPRHLVRRRGQEARLRCSPMKGHSHVYWYRQLPEEGLKFMVYLQKENIIDESGMPKERFSAEFPKEGPSILRIQQVVRGDSAAYFCASSPLAQSDYEQYFGPGTRLTVT.

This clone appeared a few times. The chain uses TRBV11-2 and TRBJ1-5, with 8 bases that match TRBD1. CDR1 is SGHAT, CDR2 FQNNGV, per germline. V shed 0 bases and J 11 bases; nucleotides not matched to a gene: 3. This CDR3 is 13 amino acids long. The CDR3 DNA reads TGTGCCAGCAGCTTAGACCGACAGGGGACCCAGCATTTT. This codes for CASSLDRQGTQHF.

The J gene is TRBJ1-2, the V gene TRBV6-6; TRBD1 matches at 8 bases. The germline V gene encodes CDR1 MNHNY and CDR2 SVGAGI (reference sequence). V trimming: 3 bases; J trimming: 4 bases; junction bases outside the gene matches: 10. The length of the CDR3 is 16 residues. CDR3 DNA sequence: TGTGCCAGCAGTTATCGGCAGGGGGCGCCCGGCTATGGCTACACCTTC. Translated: CASSYRQGAPGYGYTF.